The rows below give T cell receptor beta chains drawn from one sample of a study of cytomegalovirus exposure and HLA in healthy donors. Here immunoSEQ multiplex PCR was the method, and the copy in TCRdb shows in-frame clones only, minus some. The sample consists of 100,000 to 150,000 clones, 80% to 85% of them appearing once. What was sequenced was PBMCs. These receptors originate from a man aged 18 to 29 in good health and CMV-seronegative. CDR3s include the opening cysteine and the closing phenylalanine or tryptophan. A D gene is named only where the DNA matches it firmly. Part of the rows lack a size; the others show once, few, many or a class for expanded clones.

>.|TRBJ1-1|TRBV7-9|TRBD1
TGTGCCAGCACCCCCCAGGGGGCGGTGACTGAAGCTTTCTTT
CASTPQGAVTEAFF
>.|TRBJ1-4|TRBV12-5|.
TGTGCTAGTGGTTTGGAACAGGGAGATGAAAAACTGTTTTTT
CASGLEQGDEKLFF
>.|TRBJ2-3|TRBV7-9|.
TGTGCCAGCAGCTTTTCAGGGTCCGCCACAGATACGCAGTATTTT
CASSFSGSATDTQYF
>.|TRBJ2-7|TRBV6-5|TRBD2
TGTGCCAGCAGTTACGGGACTAGCGCCTACGAGCAGTACTTC
CASSYGTSAYEQYF
>.|TRBJ2-5|TRBV7-2|TRBD2
TGTGCCAGCAGCCCCCCTCCGAGACTAGCCGTGGAGACCCAGTACTTC
CASSPPPRLAVETQYF
>.|TRBJ2-1|TRBV11-3|.
TGTGCCAGCAGTCGGACGGGAGAGCAGTTCTTC
CASSRTGEQFF
>few|TRBJ1-5|TRBV27|TRBD1
TGTGCCAGCAGTCACGGACAGGGTGGCCAGCCCCAGCATTTT
CASSHGQGGQPQHF
>.|TRBJ1-1|TRBV29-1|TRBD1
TGCAGCGTTGTCCGAGACAGGGTCACTGAAGCTTTCTTT
CSVVRDRVTEAFF
>.|TRBJ2-2|TRBV12-5|.
TGTGCTAGTGGTTTGACAGTTGAGAACACCGGGGAGCTGTTTTTT
CASGLTVENTGELFF
>.|TRBJ1-2|TRBV9|.
TGTGCCAGCAGCGGATCAGTTTCGGGCTATGGCTACACCTTC
CASSGSVSGYGYTF
>.|TRBJ2-7|TRBV30|.
TGTGCCTGGAGTCCCGGCGGGCGCTCCTACGAGCAGTACTTC
CAWSPGGRSYEQYF
>.|TRBJ1-2|TRBV28|.
TGTGCCAGTCTGACAGTTCGCTGGGGCTACACCTTC
CASLTVRWGYTF
>.|TRBJ2-5|TRBV2|TRBD2
TGTGCCAGCAGGCGCGAAGCTAGCGGGGGCGCCATCCAAGAGACCCAGTACTTC
CASRREASGGAIQETQYF
>.|TRBJ2-2|TRBV6-1|TRBD1
TGTGCCAGCAGTTTGGACAGGGTGAACACCGGGGAGCTGTTTTTT
CASSLDRVNTGELFF
>.|TRBJ2-7|TRBV9|.
TGTGCCAGCAGCCAGACGGAGACCTACGAGCAGTACTTC
CASSQTETYEQYF
>.|TRBJ1-4|TRBV27|TRBD1
TGTGCCAGCAGTTTTTCCAGGGGGCGCGAAAAACTGTTTTTT
CASSFSRGREKLFF
>.|TRBJ1-1|TRBV27|.
TGTGCCAGCAGATTTCGCGGGTCCACTGAAGCTTTCTTT
CASRFRGSTEAFF
>.|TRBJ2-1|TRBV11-2|.
TGTGCCAGCAGGTACGGGGGTTTGCGGCAGTTCTTC
CASRYGGLRQFF
>few|TRBJ2-5|TRBV11-2|.
TGTGCCAGCAGCTTAGTAGGGCGGGGAAACACCTGGGGGGAGACCCAGTACTTC
CASSLVGRGNTWGETQYF
>few|TRBJ2-5|TRBV27|TRBD1
TGTGCCAGCAGTTATTGGACAGGGGAACAAGAGACCCAGTACTTC
CASSYWTGEQETQYF
>.|TRBJ2-7|TRBV10-3|TRBD2
TGTGCCATCAGTGAGCCAACTCCTTTCGCTAGCGGCTCCTACGAGCAGTACTTC
CAISEPTPFASGSYEQYF
>.|TRBJ2-2|TRBV5-1|.
TGCGCCAGCAGCTTCCTCCCTTCGAGGGCCGGGGAGCTGTTTTTT
CASSFLPSRAGELFF
>.|TRBJ2-7|TRBV29-1|TRBD1
TGCAGCGTTGGCGCCAGGGGGAACGAGCAGTACTTC
CSVGARGNEQYF
>.|TRBJ2-5|TRBV27|TRBD2
TGTGCCAGCAGACGACTAGCGGGGGGGGATCTTGGAGTGGAGACCCAGTACTTC
CASRRLAGGDLGVETQYF
>.|TRBJ2-5|TRBV28|.
TGTGCCAGCATTCCTACGGGGGTTCGGGAAGAGACCCAGTACTTC
CASIPTGVREETQYF
>once|TRBJ1-3|TRBV5-6|.
TGTGCCAGCAGCTTCACGGGCTCTGGAAACACCATATATTTT
CASSFTGSGNTIYF
>few|TRBJ1-5|TRBV7-2|.
TGTGCCAGCAGCTTAAAGGGGCAGCCCCAGCATTTT
CASSLKGQPQHF
>.|TRBJ1-5|TRBV2|TRBD1
TGTGCCAGCACAGGACAGGGTTTACCCCAGCCCCAGCATTTT
CASTGQGLPQPQHF
>.|TRBJ1-2|TRBV5-4|TRBD1
TGTGCCAGCAGCTACGGGGGAACAGGGGTGGGCTATGGCTACACCTTC
CASSYGGTGVGYGYTF
>.|TRBJ1-2|TRBV13|.
TGTGCCAGCAATAAGGGGGTAGACGGCTACACCTTC
CASNKGVDGYTF
>.|TRBJ1-1|TRBV7-3|TRBD1
TGTGCCAGCAGCATAGGACAGGCGAACACTGAAGCTTTCTTT
CASSIGQANTEAFF
>.|TRBJ1-5|TRBV13|TRBD1
TGTGCCAGCAGCCAAGACAGGGGCAATCAGCCCCAGCATTTT
CASSQDRGNQPQHF
>.|TRBJ2-3|TRBV10-3|.
TGTGCCATCAGTGGCCGGAGCACAGATACGCAGTATTTT
CAISGRSTDTQYF
>.|TRBJ1-2|TRBV30|.
TGTGCCTGGAGTGCCACAGCCGCCGGTGGCTACACCTTC
CAWSATAAGGYTF
>.|TRBJ2-1|TRBV7-9|.
TGTGCCAGCAGCTTAGGTGGACATCGAAATGAGCAGTTCTTC
CASSLGGHRNEQFF
>.|TRBJ2-1|TRBV28|.
TGTGCCAGCAGTTTATCTACCCAGGGGTATAACAATGAGCAGTTCTTC
CASSLSTQGYNNEQFF
>.|TRBJ2-7|TRBV6-6|.
TGTGCCAGCAGTTACTCTGGGGACTCCATAAGTGAGCAGTACTTC
CASSYSGDSISEQYF
>.|TRBJ2-7|TRBV7-7|.
TGTGCCAGCAGCCCGGGCCAGGGGGAGGACGAGCAGTACTTC
CASSPGQGEDEQYF
>.|TRBJ2-7|TRBV9|TRBD1
TGTGCCAGCAGCGTGGGGGGACAGGACTACGAGCAGTACTTC
CASSVGGQDYEQYF
>.|TRBJ1-6|TRBV9|TRBD1
TGTGCCAGCAGCGTAGAACCCTTTAGGGACAGACAAAATTCACCCCTCCACTTT
CASSVEPFRDRQNSPLHF
>.|TRBJ1-5|TRBV7-2|.
TGTGCCAGCAGCCACCGGGACAACAATCAGCCCCAGCATTTT
CASSHRDNNQPQHF
>few|TRBJ2-2|TRBV4-2|TRBD1
TGTGCCAGCAGCCAAGGGACAGGCAGCGAACTCGGGGAGCTGTTTTTT
CASSQGTGSELGELFF
>.|TRBJ1-3|TRBV6-5|.
TGTGCCAGCAGTTACTCGATGGCCTCCACCATATATTTT
CASSYSMASTIYF
>once|TRBJ2-2|TRBV27|TRBD1
TGTGCCAGCAGTATTAACCCGGGACAGGGTAGAACCGGGGAGCTGTTTTTT
CASSINPGQGRTGELFF
>.|TRBJ2-3|TRBV9|.
TGTGCCAGCAGCCCGGACCCGAGGGGCACAGATACGCAGTATTTT
CASSPDPRGTDTQYF
>few|TRBJ1-2|TRBV19|TRBD1
TGTGCCAGTGGCCTCCGGGACAGGGGGCGCGTCTATGGCTACACCTTC
CASGLRDRGRVYGYTF
>.|TRBJ1-5|TRBV2|TRBD1
TGTGCCAGCAGTGCCGGACAGGGCGGCAATCAGCCCCAGCATTTT
CASSAGQGGNQPQHF
>few|TRBJ2-1|TRBV10-3|.
TGTGCCATCAGTGTCGAACTCAACAATGAGCAGTTCTTC
CAISVELNNEQFF
>.|TRBJ2-5|TRBV6-5|.
TGTGCCAGCAGTTACGGGGGGCAAGAGACCCAGTACTTC
CASSYGGQETQYF